Listed below are T cell receptor beta chains from one sample, sequenced in a study of blood T cell repertoires in COVID-19. Libraries were prepared by immunoSEQ multiplex PCR; TCRdb keeps only in-frame clonotypes and omits some of them. Here the sample spans more than 10,000 clones, 65% to 90% being singletons. What was sequenced was peripheral blood. These receptors all stem from a man aged 40-50 years with active or convalescent COVID-19. CDR3s include the opening cysteine and the closing phenylalanine or tryptophan. A D gene is named only where the DNA matches it firmly. Part of the rows lack a size; the others show once, few, many or a class for expanded clones.

len: 14
d_gene: .
j_gene: TRBJ1-5
v_gene: TRBV10-3
abundance: .
CDR3aa: CAISEGQGNQPQHF
CDR3nt: TGTGCCATCAGTGAGGGGCAGGGAAATCAGCCCCAGCATTTT

len: 15
d_gene: .
j_gene: TRBJ2-6
v_gene: TRBV4-3
abundance: once
CDR3aa: CASSYKHSGANVLTF
CDR3nt: TGCGCCAGCAGCTATAAACACTCTGGGGCCAACGTCCTGACTTTC

len: 13
d_gene: .
j_gene: TRBJ1-4
v_gene: TRBV21-1
abundance: .
CDR3aa: CASKPSELCKLFF
CDR3nt: TGTGCCAGCAAGCCCTCGGAGTTGTGTAAACTGTTTTTT

len: 15
d_gene: TRBD1
j_gene: TRBJ2-2
v_gene: TRBV7-9
abundance: .
CDR3aa: CASSQGQTNTGELFF
CDR3nt: TGTGCCAGCAGCCAGGGACAGACGAACACCGGGGAGCTGTTTTTT

len: 15
d_gene: .
j_gene: TRBJ2-7
v_gene: TRBV7-3
abundance: few
CDR3aa: CASSLYGGPVYEQYF
CDR3nt: TGTGCCAGCAGCTTATACGGGGGGCCGGTTTACGAGCAGTACTTC

len: 13
d_gene: .
j_gene: TRBJ2-1
v_gene: TRBV29-1
abundance: .
CDR3aa: CSVEDQFNNEQFF
CDR3nt: TGCAGCGTTGAAGATCAATTCAACAATGAGCAGTTCTTC

len: 15
d_gene: .
j_gene: TRBJ1-1
v_gene: TRBV5-1
abundance: .
CDR3aa: CASSLDPSMNTEAFF
CDR3nt: TGCGCCAGCAGCTTGGATCCGAGCATGAACACTGAAGCTTTCTTT

len: 12
d_gene: .
j_gene: TRBJ2-3
v_gene: TRBV28
abundance: .
CDR3aa: CASSLVRYTQYF
CDR3nt: TGTGCCAGCAGTCTCGTCAGATATACGCAGTATTTT

len: 14
d_gene: TRBD1
j_gene: TRBJ1-5
v_gene: TRBV19
abundance: .
CDR3aa: CASSGTGGNQPQHF
CDR3nt: TGTGCCAGTAGTGGGACAGGGGGCAATCAGCCCCAGCATTTT

len: 16
d_gene: TRBD2
j_gene: TRBJ2-5
v_gene: TRBV7-2
abundance: few
CDR3aa: CASSFLSGGRGETQYF
CDR3nt: TGTGCCAGCAGCTTTCTAAGCGGGGGCCGGGGAGAGACCCAGTACTTC

len: 12
d_gene: .
j_gene: TRBJ2-1
v_gene: TRBV12-5
abundance: .
CDR3aa: CASAGLRGEQFF
CDR3nt: TGTGCTAGTGCCGGGCTTAGAGGGGAGCAGTTCTTC

len: 18
d_gene: TRBD2
j_gene: TRBJ2-7
v_gene: TRBV3-1/TRBV3-2
abundance: .
CDR3aa: CASSQDPSGRTIYYEQYF
CDR3nt: TGTGCCAGCAGCCAAGATCCTAGCGGGAGGACTATTTACTACGAGCAGTACTTC

len: 13
d_gene: .
j_gene: TRBJ2-2
v_gene: TRBV7-3
abundance: .
CDR3aa: CASSLVRDGELFF
CDR3nt: TGTGCCAGCAGCTTAGTCAGGGACGGGGAGCTGTTTTTT

len: 13
d_gene: .
j_gene: TRBJ1-1
v_gene: TRBV4-2
abundance: large
CDR3aa: CDRDTPRNTEAFF
CDR3nt: TGTGATAGGGACACCCCTAGGAACACTGAAGCTTTCTTT

len: 14
d_gene: TRBD1
j_gene: TRBJ1-3
v_gene: TRBV7-9
abundance: .
CDR3aa: CASSQQGYENTIYF
CDR3nt: TGTGCCAGCAGCCAACAGGGGTATGAAAACACCATATATTTT

len: 15
d_gene: .
j_gene: TRBJ2-7
v_gene: TRBV6-5
abundance: .
CDR3aa: CASSRSGQGTYEQYF
CDR3nt: TGTGCCAGCAGCCGCTCAGGGCAGGGGACCTACGAGCAGTACTTC

len: 14
d_gene: .
j_gene: TRBJ2-7
v_gene: TRBV9
abundance: .
CDR3aa: CASSVGDTSEEQYF
CDR3nt: TGTGCCAGCAGCGTAGGAGATACCTCGGAGGAGCAGTACTTC

len: 13
d_gene: TRBD1
j_gene: TRBJ1-2
v_gene: TRBV29-1
abundance: .
CDR3aa: CSLGQGRAYGYTF
CDR3nt: TGCAGCTTGGGACAGGGGCGCGCCTATGGCTACACCTTC

len: 16
d_gene: .
j_gene: TRBJ2-1
v_gene: TRBV25-1
abundance: .
CDR3aa: CASSEQGSASYNEQFF
CDR3nt: TGTGCCAGCAGTGAACAGGGGTCCGCTAGCTACAATGAGCAGTTCTTC

len: 16
d_gene: TRBD2
j_gene: TRBJ2-1
v_gene: TRBV18
abundance: .
CDR3aa: CASSPAGTSGVTEQFF
CDR3nt: TGTGCCAGCTCACCAGCGGGGACTAGCGGGGTGACTGAGCAGTTCTTC

len: 15
d_gene: TRBD2
j_gene: TRBJ2-1
v_gene: TRBV11-3
abundance: .
CDR3aa: CASSRLAGTYNEQFF
CDR3nt: TGTGCCAGCAGTCGATTAGCGGGGACCTACAATGAGCAGTTCTTC

len: 14
d_gene: .
j_gene: TRBJ2-7
v_gene: TRBV25-1
abundance: .
CDR3aa: CASSESGSFYEQYF
CDR3nt: TGTGCCAGCAGTGAATCAGGCAGCTTTTACGAGCAGTACTTC

len: 14
d_gene: TRBD1
j_gene: TRBJ1-5
v_gene: TRBV2
abundance: .
CDR3aa: CASSIQGPGQPQHF
CDR3nt: TGTGCCAGCAGCATACAGGGGCCCGGTCAGCCCCAGCATTTT

len: 17
d_gene: TRBD2
j_gene: TRBJ2-7
v_gene: TRBV2
abundance: .
CDR3aa: CASSSPGLAGSSYEQYF
CDR3nt: TGTGCCAGCAGTTCCCCGGGACTAGCGGGGAGCTCCTACGAGCAGTACTTC

len: 13
d_gene: TRBD1
j_gene: TRBJ2-7
v_gene: TRBV6-6
abundance: .
CDR3aa: CASSDREPYEQYF
CDR3nt: TGTGCCAGCAGTGACAGGGAGCCATACGAGCAGTACTTC

len: 13
d_gene: TRBD1
j_gene: TRBJ2-1
v_gene: TRBV4-1
abundance: .
CDR3aa: CASSQDGAGGEFF
CDR3nt: TGCGCCAGCAGCCAAGATGGTGCAGGGGGCGAGTTCTTC

len: 15
d_gene: TRBD1
j_gene: TRBJ2-1
v_gene: TRBV19
abundance: .
CDR3aa: CASNLGRGLSNEQFF
CDR3nt: TGTGCCAGTAATCTGGGCAGGGGGCTATCGAATGAGCAGTTCTTC

len: 15
d_gene: TRBD1
j_gene: TRBJ1-5
v_gene: TRBV24-1
abundance: .
CDR3aa: CATSEGRGDSQPQHF
CDR3nt: TGTGCCACCAGTGAGGGCAGGGGGGATAGTCAGCCCCAGCATTTT

len: 17
d_gene: TRBD2
j_gene: TRBJ2-1
v_gene: TRBV7-9
abundance: .
CDR3aa: CASTGGLAGGTYNEQFF
CDR3nt: TGTGCCAGCACCGGAGGGCTAGCGGGAGGTACCTACAATGAGCAGTTCTTC

len: 16
d_gene: .
j_gene: TRBJ2-2
v_gene: TRBV14
abundance: .
CDR3aa: CASSQRTATNTGELFF
CDR3nt: TGTGCCAGCAGCCAACGGACAGCAACGAACACCGGGGAGCTGTTTTTT

len: 13
d_gene: .
j_gene: TRBJ2-3
v_gene: TRBV18
abundance: .
CDR3aa: CASSPNEADTQYF
CDR3nt: TGTGCCAGCTCACCAAACGAGGCAGATACGCAGTATTTT

len: 14
d_gene: TRBD1
j_gene: TRBJ2-1
v_gene: TRBV9
abundance: .
CDR3aa: CASSPGGTYNEQFF
CDR3nt: TGTGCCAGCAGTCCAGGGGGAACCTACAATGAGCAGTTCTTC

len: 15
d_gene: TRBD2
j_gene: TRBJ2-7
v_gene: TRBV25-1
abundance: .
CDR3aa: CASSGRTSGSGEQYF
CDR3nt: TGTGCCAGCAGTGGACGAACTAGCGGGAGTGGCGAGCAGTACTTC

len: 15
d_gene: .
j_gene: TRBJ2-6
v_gene: TRBV5-4
abundance: .
CDR3aa: CASSFRASGANVLTF
CDR3nt: TGTGCCAGCAGCTTTAGAGCCTCTGGGGCCAACGTCCTGACTTTC

len: 15
d_gene: .
j_gene: TRBJ2-7
v_gene: TRBV5-6
abundance: .
CDR3aa: CASSLVGGSSYEQYF
CDR3nt: TGTGCCAGCAGCTTGGTTGGCGGTAGCTCCTACGAGCAGTACTTC

len: 15
d_gene: .
j_gene: TRBJ1-2
v_gene: TRBV12-5
abundance: .
CDR3aa: CASGSPPTGHYGYTF
CDR3nt: TGTGCTAGTGGTTCTCCGCCTACAGGTCACTATGGCTACACCTTC

len: 16
d_gene: .
j_gene: TRBJ1-3
v_gene: TRBV5-1
abundance: .
CDR3aa: CASSESTGLSGNTIYF
CDR3nt: TGCGCCAGCAGCGAGTCGACAGGACTCTCTGGAAACACCATATATTTT

len: 12
d_gene: .
j_gene: TRBJ2-1
v_gene: TRBV7-9
abundance: .
CDR3aa: CASAAGWGEQFF
CDR3nt: TGTGCCAGTGCCGCGGGGTGGGGTGAGCAGTTCTTC

len: 17
d_gene: .
j_gene: TRBJ2-3
v_gene: TRBV9
abundance: .
CDR3aa: CASSVEGGLGIPDTQYF
CDR3nt: TGTGCCAGCAGCGTAGAGGGGGGGCTGGGTATCCCAGATACGCAGTATTTT

len: 15
d_gene: TRBD1
j_gene: TRBJ2-7
v_gene: TRBV15
abundance: .
CDR3aa: CATSRGDSALEEQYF
CDR3nt: TGTGCCACCAGCAGAGGGGACAGCGCACTTGAAGAGCAGTACTTC

len: 13
d_gene: .
j_gene: TRBJ1-1
v_gene: TRBV14
abundance: .
CDR3aa: CASSRDRNTEAFF
CDR3nt: TGTGCCAGCAGCCGCGACAGGAACACTGAAGCTTTCTTT

len: 14
d_gene: TRBD1
j_gene: TRBJ1-1
v_gene: TRBV2
abundance: .
CDR3aa: CASRSGQGGSEAFF
CDR3nt: TGTGCCAGCAGATCGGGACAGGGGGGCTCTGAAGCTTTCTTT

len: 18
d_gene: TRBD2
j_gene: TRBJ2-3
v_gene: TRBV19
abundance: .
CDR3aa: CASSDPRTSGRFSDTQYF
CDR3nt: TGTGCCAGTAGTGATCCGAGGACTAGCGGGCGGTTCTCAGATACGCAGTATTTT

len: 16
d_gene: TRBD1
j_gene: TRBJ1-5
v_gene: TRBV2
abundance: .
CDR3aa: CASSGDREPFNQPQHF
CDR3nt: TGTGCCAGCAGTGGGGACAGGGAACCGTTTAATCAGCCCCAGCATTTT

len: 13
d_gene: .
j_gene: TRBJ2-3
v_gene: TRBV3-1/TRBV3-2
abundance: .
CDR3aa: CASSQSGTDTQYF
CDR3nt: TGTGCCAGCAGCCAAAGCGGCACAGATACGCAGTATTTT

len: 14
d_gene: .
j_gene: TRBJ1-1
v_gene: TRBV15
abundance: once
CDR3aa: CATSRGGVATEAFF
CDR3nt: TGTGCCACCAGCAGAGGGGGGGTGGCCACTGAAGCTTTCTTT

len: 16
d_gene: TRBD1
j_gene: TRBJ2-4
v_gene: TRBV7-9
abundance: .
CDR3aa: CASSLGTGLDKNIQYF
CDR3nt: TGTGCCAGCAGCTTAGGGACAGGGTTAGACAAAAACATTCAGTACTTC

len: 16
d_gene: TRBD1
j_gene: TRBJ2-7
v_gene: TRBV7-2
abundance: .
CDR3aa: CASSLEPPGQIYEQYF
CDR3nt: TGTGCCAGCAGCTTAGAGCCGCCGGGACAGATCTACGAGCAGTACTTC

len: 14
d_gene: .
j_gene: TRBJ2-3
v_gene: TRBV9
abundance: .
CDR3aa: CASSGGFSTDTQYF
CDR3nt: TGTGCCAGCAGCGGGGGCTTCAGCACAGATACGCAGTATTTT

len: 10
d_gene: .
j_gene: TRBJ2-5
v_gene: TRBV6-5
abundance: .
CDR3aa: CASREETQYF
CDR3nt: TGTGCCAGCCGGGAGGAGACCCAGTACTTC